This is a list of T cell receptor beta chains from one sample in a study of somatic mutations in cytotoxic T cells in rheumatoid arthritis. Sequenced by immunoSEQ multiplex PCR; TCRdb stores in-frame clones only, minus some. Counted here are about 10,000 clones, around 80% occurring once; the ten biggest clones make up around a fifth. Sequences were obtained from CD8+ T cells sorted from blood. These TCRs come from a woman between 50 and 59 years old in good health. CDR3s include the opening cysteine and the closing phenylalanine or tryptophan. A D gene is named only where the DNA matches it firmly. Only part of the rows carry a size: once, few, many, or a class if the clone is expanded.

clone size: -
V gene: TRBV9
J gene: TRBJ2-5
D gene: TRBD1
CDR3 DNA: TGTGCCAGCAGCCCACCGGGACAGCTTGAGAAGACCCAGTACTTC
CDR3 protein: CASSPPGQLEKTQYF

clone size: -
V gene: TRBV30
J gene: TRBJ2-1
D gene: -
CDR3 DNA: TGTGCCTGGAACCACGGGGGGCATGAGCAGTTCTTC
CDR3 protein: CAWNHGGHEQFF

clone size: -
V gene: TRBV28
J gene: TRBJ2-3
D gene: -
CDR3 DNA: TGTGCCAGCAGTTTAGACTCAGATACGCAGTATTTT
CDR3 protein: CASSLDSDTQYF

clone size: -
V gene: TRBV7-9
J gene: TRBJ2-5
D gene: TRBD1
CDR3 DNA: TGTGCCAGCAGCGGGACAGGGTGGGAGACCCAGTACTTC
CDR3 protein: CASSGTGWETQYF

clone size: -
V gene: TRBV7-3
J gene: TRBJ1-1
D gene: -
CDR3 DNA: TGTGCCAGCAGCTTACATCCAGGGAACACTGAAGCTTTCTTT
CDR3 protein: CASSLHPGNTEAFF

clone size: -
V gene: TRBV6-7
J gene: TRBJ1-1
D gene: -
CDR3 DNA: TGTGCCAGCATCCTTCAGATGAACACTGAAGCTTTCTTT
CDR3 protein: CASILQMNTEAFF

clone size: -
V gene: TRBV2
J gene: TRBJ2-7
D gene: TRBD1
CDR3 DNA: TGTGCCAGCAGCACAGGGGCCTACGAGCAGTACTTC
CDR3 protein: CASSTGAYEQYF

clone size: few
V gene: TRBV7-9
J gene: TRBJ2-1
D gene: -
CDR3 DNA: TGTGCCAGCAGCCAAAACGCGGGACAGCACAGAGAGCAGTTCTTC
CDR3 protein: CASSQNAGQHREQFF

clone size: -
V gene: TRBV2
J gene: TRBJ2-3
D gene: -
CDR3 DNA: TGTGCCAGCAGTCGTGGCAGGAGCACAGATACGCAGTATTTT
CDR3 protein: CASSRGRSTDTQYF

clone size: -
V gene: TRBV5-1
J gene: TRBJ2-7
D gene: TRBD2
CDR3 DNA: TGCGCCAGCAGCTTGGAAGCGGGAGGGGCCTACGAGCAGTACTTC
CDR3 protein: CASSLEAGGAYEQYF

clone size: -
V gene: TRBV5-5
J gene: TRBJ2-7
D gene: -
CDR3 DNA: TGTGCCAGCAGCGGGGGAGTGGGAGGCGAGCAGTACTTC
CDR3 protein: CASSGGVGGEQYF

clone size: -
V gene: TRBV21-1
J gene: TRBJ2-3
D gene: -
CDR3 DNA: TGTGCCAGCAGGCCAATGACTAGCGGGAGTTCCACAGATACGCAGTATTTT
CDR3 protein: CASRPMTSGSSTDTQYF